The present entry profiles one T cell receptor (beta chain) with its context. This specimen belongs to a study of blood T cell repertoires in COVID-19. Background on the study: From the United States, Italy and Spain came samples of acute and convalescent COVID-19. From T cells, B-cell-depleted T cells, or PBMCs came the material, which was cDNA or gDNA.

The CDR3 totals 15 residues. Germline loops: CDR1 SGHNT, CDR2 YYREEE (reference sequence). The V gene end was trimmed by 3 bases and the J gene end by 5 bases; junction bases not matched to a gene: 8. Original handling: Amplifying reference gene primers gave estimates of nucleated cell counts. Clones were sequenced by immunoSEQ multiplex PCR, and TCRdb holds only the in-frame ones, with some missing. D and trimming come from the DNA, and the V and J calls and clone size come from that table. The sample holds 95,000 to 100,000 clones, roughly 85% seen once. The chain has TRBV5-4 and TRBJ2-5; 9 bases are a match to TRBD1. The receptor was derived from a woman in her 70s with active or convalescent COVID-19. The sequenced sample was peripheral blood. CDR3 nucleotides: TGTGCCAGCAGCTCCGGACAGGGGTTCACTGAGACCCAGTACTTC. It specifies CASSSGQGFTETQYF.